The TCR beta chain described here comes from a study of blood T cell repertoires in COVID-19. The assay was immunoSEQ multiplex PCR, and TCRdb's table has in-frame clones only and misses some. The sample lists some 140,000 clones; around 89% were seen once. Germline V gives CDR1 SGDLS, CDR2 YYNGEE. The CDR3 has 16 residues. Trimming cost V 0 bases and J 2 bases, with 11 bases left between them. Sequencing was performed on peripheral blood. V is TRBV9 and J is TRBJ2-2; D ambiguous. This clonotype was sampled from a man between 65 and 85 years old with active COVID-19. The CDR3 DNA reads as TGTGCCAGCAGCGTAGGTCAGCGAAGAAACACCGGGGAGCTGTTTTTT. This codes for CASSVGQRRNTGELFF.